This T cell receptor (beta chain) was found in a study of beta chain features in type 1 diabetes. Across the whole study: Under 140,000,000 sorted cells were examined across all samples.

With 7 bases removed from V and 8 bases from J, the gap between germline ends came to 17 bases. Germline CDR1 and CDR2: SNHLY and FYNNEI. This CDR3 has 13 amino acids. The isolated RNA, all of it, was reverse transcribed, so expressed TCRB transcripts were what got sequenced. Libraries were prepared by immunoSEQ multiplex PCR; TCRdb keeps only in-frame clonotypes and omits some of them. The table includes 280,000 or so clones, 15% detected once. A note on this clone: Its antigen is as yet unknown.

Central memory, naive, regulatory and stem cell-like memory CD4+ cells were sorted by CD45RO/CCR7/CD25/CD127/CD95/CD27. The study's findings and limits: Type 1 diabetes patients showed fewer insertions and more deletions at VDJ junctions. Researchers report that Type 1 diabetes patients had moderately but significantly shorter TCRB CDR3s across all four CD4+ subsets.

Sequencing was carried out using naive CD4+ T cells from blood. This chain connects TRBV2 to TRBJ1-2; TRBD1 might be the D (5 bases). The TCR sequence derives from a man aged 18 to 30 with type 1 diabetes. The CDR3 sequence is CASIPDPTAGYTF. The CDR3 DNA follows: TGTGCCAGCATCCCGGACCCGACAGCGGGCTACACCTTC.